This TCR beta chain is from a study of T-cell reconstitution after alpha-beta-depleted transplantation in children. During its preparation, the TCRbeta library received unique molecular identifiers. TCRdb reanalysed the PCR reads using MiXCR and keeps one entry per CDR3 protein. Of 200,000 to 250,000 distinct CDR3 sequences listed, roughly 9% are singletons. This clonotype was counted ten times or more. CDR3 length: 11 residues. Germline V gives CDR1 LGHNA, CDR2 YNFKEQ. V was shortened by 0 bases and J by 6 bases, with 3 bases between the two germline ends. V and J are TRBV4-2 and TRBJ2-7, with D uncertain. This TCR derives from a human donor who donated a stem cell graft to a child with acute lymphoblastic leukemia. The source was PBMCs from the stem cell graft donor, collected from the stem cell graft. CDR3 region: CASSQDREQYF. The CDR3 DNA follows: TGTGCCAGCAGCCAAGATCGCGAGCAGTACTTC.